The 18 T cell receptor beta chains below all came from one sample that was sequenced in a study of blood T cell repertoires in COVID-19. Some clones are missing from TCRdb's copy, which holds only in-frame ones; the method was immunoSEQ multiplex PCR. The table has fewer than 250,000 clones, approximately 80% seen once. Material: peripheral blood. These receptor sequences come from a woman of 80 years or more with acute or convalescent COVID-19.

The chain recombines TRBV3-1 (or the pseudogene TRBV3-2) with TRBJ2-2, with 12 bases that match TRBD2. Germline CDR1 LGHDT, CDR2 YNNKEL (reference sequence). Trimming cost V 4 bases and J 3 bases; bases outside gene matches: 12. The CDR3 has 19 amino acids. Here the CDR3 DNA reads TGTGCCAGCAGCCTTCACCTCCCTAGCGGGGGGGCGGACACCGGGGAGCTGTTTTTT. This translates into CASSLHLPSGGADTGELFF.

The CDR3 is CASSQDKGAPYNEQFF. The CDR3 DNA reads as TGTGCCAGCAGCCAAGATAAAGGGGCCCCTTACAATGAGCAGTTCTTC. The V gene is TRBV3-1 (or the pseudogene TRBV3-2), the J gene TRBJ2-1; D is possibly TRBD1 (5 bases). Trimming removed 0 bases at V and 4 bases at J, with 13 bases between. The germline gives CDR1 LGHDT, CDR2 YNNKEL (reference sequence). The CDR3 totals 16 residues.

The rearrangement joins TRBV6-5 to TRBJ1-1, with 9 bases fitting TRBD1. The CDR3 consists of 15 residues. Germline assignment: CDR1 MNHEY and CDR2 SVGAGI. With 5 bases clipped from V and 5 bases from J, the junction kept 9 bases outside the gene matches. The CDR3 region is CASSTGTGIETEAFF. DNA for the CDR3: TGTGCCAGCAGTACCGGGACAGGGATAGAGACTGAAGCTTTCTTT.

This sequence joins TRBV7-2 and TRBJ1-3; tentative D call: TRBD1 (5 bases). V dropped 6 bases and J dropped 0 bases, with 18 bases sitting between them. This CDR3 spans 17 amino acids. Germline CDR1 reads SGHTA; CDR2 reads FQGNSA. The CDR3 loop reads CASSKGFDSLSGNTIYF. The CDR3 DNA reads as TGTGCCAGCAGTAAAGGGTTCGACAGCCTCTCTGGAAACACCATATATTTT.

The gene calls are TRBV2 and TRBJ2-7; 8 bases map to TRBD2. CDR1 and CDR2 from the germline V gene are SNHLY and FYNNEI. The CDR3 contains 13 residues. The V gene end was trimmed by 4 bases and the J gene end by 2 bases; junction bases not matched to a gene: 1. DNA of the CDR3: TGTGCCAGCAGTGGCGGGGGGCCCTACGAGCAGTACTTC. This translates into CASSGGGPYEQYF. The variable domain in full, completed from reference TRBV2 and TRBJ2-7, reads EPEVTQTPSHQVTQMGQEVILRCVPISNHLYFYWYRQILGQKVEFLVSFYNNEISEKSEIFDDQFSVERPDGSNFTLKIRSTKLEDSAMYFCASSGGGPYEQYFGPGTRLTVT.

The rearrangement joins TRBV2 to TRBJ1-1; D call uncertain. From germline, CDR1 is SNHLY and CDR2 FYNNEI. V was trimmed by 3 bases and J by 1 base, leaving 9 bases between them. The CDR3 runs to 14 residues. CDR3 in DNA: TGTGCCAGCAGTGACGAGCCCCCGAACACTGAAGCTTTCTTT. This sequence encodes CASSDEPPNTEAFF.

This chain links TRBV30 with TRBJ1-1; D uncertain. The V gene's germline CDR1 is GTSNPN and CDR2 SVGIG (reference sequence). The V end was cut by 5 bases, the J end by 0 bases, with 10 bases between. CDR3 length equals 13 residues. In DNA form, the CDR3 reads TGTGCCTGGGGTCAGTACATGAACACTGAAGCTTTCTTT. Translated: CAWGQYMNTEAFF.

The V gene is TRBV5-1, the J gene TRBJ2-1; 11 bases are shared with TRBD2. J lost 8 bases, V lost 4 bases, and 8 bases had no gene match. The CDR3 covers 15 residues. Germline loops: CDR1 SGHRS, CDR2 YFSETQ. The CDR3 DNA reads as TGCGCCAGCAGCGCGGGACTAGCGGAGAGCCATGAGCAGTTCTTC. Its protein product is CASSAGLAESHEQFF.

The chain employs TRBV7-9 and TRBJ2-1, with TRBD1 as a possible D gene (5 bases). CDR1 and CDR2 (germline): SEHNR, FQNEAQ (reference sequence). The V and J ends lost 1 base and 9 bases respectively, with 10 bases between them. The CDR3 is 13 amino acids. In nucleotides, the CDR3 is TGTGCCAGCAGCTTAGGGCAGGGCGGTGAGCAGTTCTTC. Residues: CASSLGQGGEQFF.

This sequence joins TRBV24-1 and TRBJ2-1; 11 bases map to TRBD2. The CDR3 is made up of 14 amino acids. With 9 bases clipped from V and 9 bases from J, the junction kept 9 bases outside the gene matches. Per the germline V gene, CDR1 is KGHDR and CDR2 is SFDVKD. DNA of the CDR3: TGTGCCACCTTGCCGGAACTAGCGGGGGTTGAGCAGTTCTTC. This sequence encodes CATLPELAGVEQFF.

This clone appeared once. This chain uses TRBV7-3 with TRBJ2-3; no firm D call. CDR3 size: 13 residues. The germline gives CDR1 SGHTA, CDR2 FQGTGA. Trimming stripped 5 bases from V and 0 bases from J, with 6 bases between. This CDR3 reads CASSVLSTDTQYF. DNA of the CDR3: TGTGCCAGCAGCGTCCTTAGCACAGATACGCAGTATTTT.

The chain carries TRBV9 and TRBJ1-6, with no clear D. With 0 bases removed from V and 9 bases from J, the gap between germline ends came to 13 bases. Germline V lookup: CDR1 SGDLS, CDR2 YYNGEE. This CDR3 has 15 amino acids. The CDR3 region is CASSVGEGLGSPLHF. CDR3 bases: TGTGCCAGCAGCGTAGGTGAGGGTTTGGGTTCACCCCTCCACTTT. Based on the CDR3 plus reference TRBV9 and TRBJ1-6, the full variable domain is DSGVTQTPKHLITATGQRVTLRCSPRSGDLSVYWYQQSLDQGLQFLIQYYNGEERAKGNILERFSAQQFPDLHSELNLSSLELGDSALYFCASSVGEGLGSPLHFGNGTRLTVT.

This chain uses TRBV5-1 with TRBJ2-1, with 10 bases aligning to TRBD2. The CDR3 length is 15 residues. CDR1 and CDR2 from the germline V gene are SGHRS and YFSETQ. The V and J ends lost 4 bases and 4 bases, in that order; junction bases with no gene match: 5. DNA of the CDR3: TGCGCCAGCAGCGGACGGACTAGCGGATACAATGAGCAGTTCTTC. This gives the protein CASSGRTSGYNEQFF.

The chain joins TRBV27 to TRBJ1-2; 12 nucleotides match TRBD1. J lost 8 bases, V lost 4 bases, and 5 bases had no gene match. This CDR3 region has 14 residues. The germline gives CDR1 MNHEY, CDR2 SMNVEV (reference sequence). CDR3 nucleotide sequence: TGTGCCAGCAGTTATTCGGGACAGGGGGCGGGCTACACCTTC. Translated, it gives CASSYSGQGAGYTF.

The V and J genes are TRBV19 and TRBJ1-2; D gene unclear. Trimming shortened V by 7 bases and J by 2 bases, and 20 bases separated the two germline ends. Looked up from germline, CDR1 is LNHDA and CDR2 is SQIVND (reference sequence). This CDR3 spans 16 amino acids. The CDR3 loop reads CASTTSYNGYNYGYTF. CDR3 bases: TGTGCCAGTACAACGTCTTATAACGGGTACAACTATGGCTACACCTTC.

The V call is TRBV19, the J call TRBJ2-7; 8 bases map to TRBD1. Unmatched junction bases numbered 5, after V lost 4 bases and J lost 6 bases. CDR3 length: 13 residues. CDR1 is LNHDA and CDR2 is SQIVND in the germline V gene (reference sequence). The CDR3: CASSTDRVSEQYF. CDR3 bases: TGTGCCAGTAGTACGGACAGGGTATCCGAGCAGTACTTC.

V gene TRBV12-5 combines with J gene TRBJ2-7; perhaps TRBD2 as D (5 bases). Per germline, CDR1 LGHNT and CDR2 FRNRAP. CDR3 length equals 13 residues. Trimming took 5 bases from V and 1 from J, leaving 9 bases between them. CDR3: CASGPRGSYEQYF. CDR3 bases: TGTGCTAGTGGTCCCCGGGGATCCTACGAGCAGTACTTC.

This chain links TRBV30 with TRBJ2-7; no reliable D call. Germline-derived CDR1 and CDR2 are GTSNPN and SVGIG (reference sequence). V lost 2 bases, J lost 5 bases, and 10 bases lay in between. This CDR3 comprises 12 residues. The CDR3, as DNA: TGTGCCTGGAGTTCTGGCCGGGACGAGCAGTACTTC. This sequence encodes CAWSSGRDEQYF.